Following are 21 T cell receptor beta chains from one sample sequenced in a study of blood T cell repertoires in COVID-19. Data came from immunoSEQ multiplex PCR; TCRdb stores just in-frame clones and leaves some out. The sample includes about 160,000 clones, around 87% of them seen just once. Material: peripheral blood. These receptors all stem from a woman between 65 and 79 years old with COVID-19, enrolled during active disease.

Of note for this clone: Germline and junction disagree at one end, which may indicate a read error. The V call is TRBV6-6, the J call TRBJ1-2; possibly TRBD1 for D (5 bases). The CDR3 is 13 amino acids. Germline CDR1 MNHNY, CDR2 SVGAGI (reference sequence). CDR3 amino acids: CASSYSGRGEFAF. CDR3 DNA: TGTGCCAGCAGTTACTCGGGGCGGGGAGAGTTCGCTTTC.

Here the CDR3 reads CASSYDRVAGYTF. CDR3 DNA sequence: TGTGCCAGCAGTTACGACAGGGTCGCGGGCTACACCTTC. V and J are TRBV6-5 and TRBJ1-2, with 7 bases fitting TRBD1. The germline gives CDR1 MNHEY, CDR2 SVGAGI. This CDR3 comprises 13 residues. Trimming removed 2 bases from V and 8 bases from J; junction bases left unmatched: 5.

V is TRBV14 and J is TRBJ2-7, with a tentative D call TRBD1 (6 bases). The CDR3 loop spans 14 amino acids. Germline CDR1 is SGHDN and CDR2 is FVKESK. Trimming left V 4 bases short and J 5 bases short, with 15 bases between. CDR3 bases: TGTGCCAGCAGCCGGAGGCAGGGGAACGACGAGCAGTACTTC. Translating gives CASSRRQGNDEQYF.

V and J are TRBV6-2 or TRBV6-3 and TRBJ1-2; no definite D call. V lost 5 bases and J lost 7, with 8 bases in between. The CDR3 is 11 amino acids. In germline, CDR1 is MNHEY, CDR2 SVGEGT. Here the CDR3 DNA reads TGTGCCAGCAGTCGCGAGGGTGGCTACACCTTC. It specifies CASSREGGYTF.

This chain joins TRBV5-1 and TRBJ1-1, with 9 bases that match TRBD1. The ends lost 3 bases at V and 5 bases at J; junction bases unmatched: 5. The CDR3 has 14 amino acids. The germline CDR1 and CDR2 sequences are SGHRS and YFSETQ. The CDR3 loop is CASSSTGGWTEAFF. The CDR3 nucleotides are TGCGCCAGCAGCTCAACAGGGGGCTGGACTGAAGCTTTCTTT.

The gene calls are TRBV27 and TRBJ1-2, with TRBD1 as a possible D gene (5 bases). The germline V gene has CDR1 MNHEY and CDR2 SMNVEV (reference sequence). The CDR3 has 13 amino acids. V lost 2 bases and J 8 bases, leaving 12 bases between the germline ends. CDR3 nucleotide sequence: TGTGCCAGCAGTTTACAGGGTAGTCACGGCTACACCTTC. Encoded protein: CASSLQGSHGYTF.

This chain uses TRBV9 with TRBJ2-3, with D possibly being TRBD2 (5 bases). CDR1 is SGDLS and CDR2 is YYNGEE in the germline V gene. V was clipped by 4 bases and J by 3 bases, with 12 bases between them. There are 14 residues in the CDR3. The CDR3 DNA sequence: TGTGCCAGCAGCCTTCGGACTGTTACAGATACGCAGTATTTT. Its translation is CASSLRTVTDTQYF.

The chain combines TRBV2 with TRBJ1-6; 9 positions agree with TRBD1. V shed 6 bases, J shed 9 bases, and the junction held 12 bases outside the gene matches. Germline CDR1 reads SNHLY; CDR2 reads FYNNEI. The CDR3 totals 16 residues. The CDR3 DNA reads as TGTGCCAGCAGCGGCGGGACAGGGATTCGCAGTTCACCCCTCCACTTT. Amino acid sequence: CASSGGTGIRSSPLHF. The variable domain in full, with the rest retrieved from reference TRBV2 and TRBJ1-6, is EPEVTQTPSHQVTQMGQEVILRCVPISNHLYFYWYRQILGQKVEFLVSFYNNEISEKSEIFDDQFSVERPDGSNFTLKIRSTKLEDSAMYFCASSGGTGIRSSPLHFGNGTRLTVT.

This chain joins TRBV4-2 and TRBJ1-4; tentative D call: TRBD1 (6 bases). The V gene lost 2 bases and the J gene lost 6 bases, with 13 bases spanning the gap. This CDR3 comprises 15 residues. From germline, CDR1 is LGHNA and CDR2 YNFKEQ. For the CDR3, the DNA is TGTGCCAGCAGCCAAACCGGGACACACGATGAAAAACTGTTTTTT. Translating gives CASSQTGTHDEKLFF.

The gene calls are TRBV2 and TRBJ2-3; the D gene is possibly TRBD2 (5 bases). The germline CDR1 and CDR2 sequences are SNHLY and FYNNEI. V dropped 1 base and J dropped 1 base, with 9 bases sitting between them. This CDR3 has 15 amino acids. CDR3 loop: CASSEDKRGTDTQYF. For the CDR3, the DNA is TGTGCCAGCAGTGAAGACAAGAGGGGCACAGATACGCAGTATTTT. Combining the CDR3 with reference TRBV2 and TRBJ2-3 gives the whole variable domain EPEVTQTPSHQVTQMGQEVILRCVPISNHLYFYWYRQILGQKVEFLVSFYNNEISEKSEIFDDQFSVERPDGSNFTLKIRSTKLEDSAMYFCASSEDKRGTDTQYFGPGTRLTVL.

The rearrangement links TRBV6-5 to TRBJ2-7; D is perhaps TRBD1 (6 bases). CDR1 and CDR2 from the germline V gene are MNHEY and SVGAGI. V lost 5 bases and J 0 bases, leaving 14 bases between the germline ends. The CDR3 totals 15 residues. The CDR3 sequence: CASSRPSTGSYEQYF. CDR3 DNA: TGTGCCAGCAGTCGACCCTCGACAGGCTCCTACGAGCAGTACTTC.

Concerning this clone itself: An end of the junction differs from the germline gene, which may be a read error. The chain couples TRBV12-3 or TRBV12-4 to TRBJ2-7; TRBD1 agrees at 7 bases. The CDR3 sequence is 12 residues long. The CDR3 loop reads CASTRDSDRQVF. CDR3 nucleotides: TGTGCCAGCACTCGAGACTCGGACAGGCAGGTTTTC.

In this sample, this clone turned up a few times. The CDR3 DNA reads TGTGCCAGCAGTTTTTCAAACACTGAAGCTTTCTTT. As protein: CASSFSNTEAFF. This rearrangement joins TRBV2 to TRBJ1-1; D is ambiguous. With 5 bases removed from V and 2 bases from J, the gap between germline ends came to 6 bases. The CDR3 is 12 amino acids. CDR1 is SNHLY, CDR2 FYNNEI, per germline.

This clone appeared a single time. This chain joins TRBV5-6 and TRBJ1-1; D perhaps matches TRBD1 (5 bases). This CDR3 has 14 amino acids. Germline values: CDR1 SGHDT, CDR2 YYEEEE. The germline V and J ends were trimmed by 3 bases and 5 bases, with 14 bases remaining between them. The CDR3 region has the DNA TGTGCCAGCAGCTACGGGACCCGGGGGACTGAAGCTTTCTTT. As protein: CASSYGTRGTEAFF.

V gene TRBV7-9 combines with J gene TRBJ2-3; the match to TRBD2 covers 8 bases. V lost 5 bases and J lost 10; bases outside the gene matches: 8. The CDR3 extends over 13 amino acids. CDR1 and CDR2 (germline): SEHNR, FQNEAQ (reference sequence). The chain's CDR3 is CASSPGLDYPQYF. CDR3 bases: TGTGCCAGCAGCCCGGGACTAGACTATCCGCAGTATTTT.

V usage is TRBV25-1 and J usage is TRBJ1-2; tentatively, D is TRBD1 (5 bases). There are 12 residues in the CDR3. The germline V gene encodes CDR1 MGHDK and CDR2 SYGVNS. Between the trimmed V and J ends, which lost 4 bases and 4 bases, there was a span of 7 bases. As DNA, the CDR3 is TGTGCCAGCAGTGGAGACAGCTATGGCTACACCTTC. The encoded protein is CASSGDSYGYTF.

In this sample, this clone turned up a few times. This sequence joins TRBV19 and TRBJ2-1, with 8 bases aligning to TRBD1. Germline V gives CDR1 LNHDA, CDR2 SQIVND (reference sequence). This CDR3 comprises 14 residues. V was clipped by 5 bases and J by 6 bases; unmatched bases: 6. This CDR3 reads CASSPWTGRNEQFF. The DNA of the CDR3 is TGTGCCAGTAGTCCCTGGACAGGGCGCAATGAGCAGTTCTTC.

This clone was counted between two and nine times. The V and J genes are TRBV30 and TRBJ1-6, with TRBD1 identical over 7 bases. This CDR3 is built from 11 residues. Germline values: CDR1 GTSNPN, CDR2 SVGIG (reference sequence). J lost 14 bases, V lost 2 bases, and 3 bases had no gene match. Written as DNA, the CDR3 is TGTGCCTGGAGTACAGGGGCGACCCTCCACTTT. It is translated as CAWSTGATLHF.

The count of this clone is one. The chain links TRBV29-1 to TRBJ2-7; 12 bases are shared with TRBD1. The CDR3 runs to 16 residues. V dropped 6 bases and J dropped 4; count of bases not matched to a gene: 13. Germline CDR1 reads SQVTM; CDR2 reads ANQGSEA. The CDR3 loop is CSVGDTRDRGRYEQYF. CDR3 sequence (DNA): TGCAGCGTGGGGGACACCAGGGACAGGGGGCGGTACGAGCAGTACTTC.

V is TRBV24-1 and J is TRBJ2-1, with D maybe TRBD2 (5 bases). Germline V gene sequence: CDR1 KGHDR, CDR2 SFDVKD. The ends were cut back, 5 bases at V and 1 base at J, with 8 bases in the middle. There are 14 residues in the CDR3. This CDR3 reads CATSVPGSYNEQFF. As DNA, the CDR3 is TGTGCCACCAGTGTTCCGGGATCCTACAATGAGCAGTTCTTC.

This sequence joins TRBV11-3 and TRBJ2-2; TRBD2 might be the D (5 bases). The V gene lost 5 bases and the J gene lost 2 bases, with 12 bases spanning the gap. This CDR3 has 15 residues. Germline V gene lookup returns CDR1 SGHNT and CDR2 YENEEA. The CDR3 DNA reads TGTGCCAGCAGCCCGGGATTAGTTAACACCGGGGAGCTGTTTTTT. Amino acid sequence: CASSPGLVNTGELFF.